The 28 T cell receptor beta chains in this list originate from one sample, sequenced in a study of cytomegalovirus exposure and HLA in healthy donors. A multiplex PCR was run with 60 Vbeta primers and 13 Jbeta primers. Sequencing used immunoSEQ multiplex PCR; TCRdb keeps in-frame clones, though not all of them. The sample has around 150,000 clones, over 55% seen once. The sample was PBMCs. These receptors came from a man aged 35-49 years in good health and CMV-seronegative.

The chain has TRBV27 and TRBJ2-5; D might be TRBD2 (6 bases). V dropped 6 bases and J dropped 7 bases, with 18 bases sitting between them. The germline V gene encodes CDR1 MNHEY and CDR2 SMNVEV (reference sequence). The CDR3 runs to 14 residues. The CDR3 region has the DNA TGTGCCAGCAGAACAGATCGGGGGATCGGGACCCAGTACTTC. Encoded protein: CASRTDRGIGTQYF.

The V and J genes are TRBV27 and TRBJ1-4, with a possible D match to TRBD1 (6 bases). Germline loops: CDR1 MNHEY, CDR2 SMNVEV (reference sequence). This CDR3 has 17 amino acids. V lost 7 bases and J lost 6, with 24 bases in between. This chain's CDR3 is CASNLPLPQGGDEKLFF. The CDR3 nucleotides are TGTGCCAGCAATCTTCCTCTCCCACAGGGTGGGGATGAAAAACTGTTTTTT.

The J gene is TRBJ1-2, the V gene TRBV6-5; no firm D call. This CDR3 has 13 amino acids. CDR1 is MNHEY, CDR2 SVGAGI, per germline. Trimming stripped 0 bases from V and 8 bases from J, with 10 bases between. DNA for the CDR3: TGTGCCAGCAGTTACTCGCCCACTTTAGGCTACACCTTC. It specifies CASSYSPTLGYTF.

The V gene is TRBV27, the J gene TRBJ2-7; 7 nucleotides agree with TRBD2. This CDR3 region has 11 residues. The germline V gene has CDR1 MNHEY and CDR2 SMNVEV (reference sequence). Trimming took 7 bases from V and 9 from J; bases not matched to a gene: 6. CDR3 sequence: CASNAGEVQYF. CDR3 coding DNA: TGTGCCAGCAATGCGGGGGAGGTGCAGTACTTC.

This clone was picked up a small number of times. Here the CDR3 DNA reads TGCGCCAGCAGCCAAGATCGGCATCAGCGGGGTCTAACAGATACGCAGTATTTT. It codes for CASSQDRHQRGLTDTQYF. V usage is TRBV4-1 and J usage is TRBJ2-3; 7 bases align to TRBD2. J was trimmed by 3 bases and V by 0 bases; bases with no gene match: 12. This CDR3 region has 18 residues. Germline loops: CDR1 MGHRA, CDR2 YSYEKL.

This clone occurred a few times. V gene TRBV5-1 combines with J gene TRBJ2-5, with D possibly TRBD1 on 6 matching bases. The CDR3 sequence is 14 residues long. Germline assignment: CDR1 SGHRS and CDR2 YFSETQ. Trimming left V 0 bases short and J 2 bases short, with 8 bases between. CDR3 protein: CASSLEQGQETQYF. CDR3 coding DNA: TGCGCCAGCAGCTTGGAGCAGGGGCAAGAGACCCAGTACTTC.

J is TRBJ2-1 and V is TRBV6-5; 8 bases align to TRBD2. This CDR3 contains 16 residues. Germline CDR1 is MNHEY and CDR2 is SVGAGI. The J segment lost 10 bases and the V segment lost 4 bases, leaving 15 bases of the junction unmatched. DNA of the CDR3: TGTGCCAGCAGTTCCCGCCCGGGACTAGGTTCTGGGGAGCAGTTCTTC. Protein: CASSSRPGLGSGEQFF.

The J gene is TRBJ1-5, the V gene TRBV11-2, with 10 nucleotides matching TRBD1. The CDR3 sequence is 17 residues long. CDR1 is SGHAT, CDR2 FQNNGV, per germline. V lost 0 bases and J lost 5; bases outside the gene matches: 7. The CDR3 DNA follows: TGTGCCAGCAGCTTAGATGGTAGGGACAGGGGACATCAGCCCCAGCATTTT. As protein: CASSLDGRDRGHQPQHF.

This sequence joins TRBV2 and TRBJ2-7; 12 bases fit TRBD2. The CDR3 loop spans 15 amino acids. V shed 5 bases, J shed 6 bases, and the junction held 8 bases outside the gene matches. CDR1 and CDR2 from the germline V gene are SNHLY and FYNNEI. CDR3 sequence: CASSPLAGGLGEQYF. CDR3 nucleotides: TGTGCCAGCAGTCCCCTAGCGGGGGGGCTAGGCGAGCAGTACTTC.

V is TRBV10-1 and J is TRBJ1-5; D call uncertain. V was trimmed by 4 bases and J by 6 bases, leaving 7 bases between them. CDR3 length equals 12 residues. Germline V gene lookup returns CDR1 WNHNN and CDR2 SYGVQD (reference sequence). Here the CDR3 reads CASSAGSQPQHF. CDR3 bases: TGCGCCAGCAGTGCAGGTTCTCAGCCCCAGCATTTT.

The V gene is TRBV6-1, the J gene TRBJ1-4; D remains ambiguous. The CDR3 runs to 17 residues. V gave up 3 bases and J gave up 0 bases, with 14 bases separating them. The germline CDR1 and CDR2 sequences are MNHNS and SASEGT. The CDR3, as DNA: TGTGCCAGCAGTGACCCCTCGAGGGCAGCAACTAATGAAAAACTGTTTTTT. This sequence encodes CASSDPSRAATNEKLFF.

The chain joins TRBV11-2 to TRBJ1-3; D may be TRBD1 (6 bases). This CDR3 region has 15 residues. CDR1 and CDR2 (germline): SGHAT, FQNNGV. Trimming pared 5 bases from V and 1 base from J, leaving 12 bases between. CDR3 in amino acids: CASSPRTASGNTIYF. CDR3 bases: TGTGCCAGCAGCCCCCGGACAGCTTCTGGAAACACCATATATTTT.

The V call is TRBV27, the J call TRBJ2-5; 7 bases are a match to TRBD1. Germline assignment: CDR1 MNHEY and CDR2 SMNVEV (reference sequence). The CDR3 is 14 amino acids. V dropped 3 bases and J dropped 2; count of bases not matched to a gene: 3. The CDR3 DNA reads as TGTGCCAGCAGTTTCAGACAGGGACAAGAGACCCAGTACTTC. This gives the protein CASSFRQGQETQYF.

The chain employs TRBV5-1 and TRBJ2-7; TRBD1 matches at 8 bases. CDR1 is SGHRS, CDR2 YFSETQ, per germline. The CDR3 consists of 14 residues. V was pared by 6 bases and J by 3 bases, with 8 bases of the junction left unmatched. The CDR3 DNA reads as TGCGCCAGCACCCCGACAGGGGCACTCTACGAGCAGTACTTC. As protein: CASTPTGALYEQYF.

V and J are TRBV7-3 and TRBJ1-1, with D possibly TRBD1 on 6 matching bases. CDR3 length: 13 amino acids. V lost 5 bases to trimming and J lost 5 bases, with 12 bases between them. Germline values: CDR1 SGHTA, CDR2 FQGTGA. Here the CDR3 DNA reads TGTGCCAGCAGCCAGGGGAGGGCAACTGAAGCTTTCTTT. Translated: CASSQGRATEAFF.

This clone showed up just once. V and J are TRBV7-6 and TRBJ2-2, with TRBD1 matching over 11 bases. The J segment lost 4 bases and the V segment lost 5 bases, leaving 3 bases of the junction unmatched. Germline assignment: CDR1 SGHVS and CDR2 FNYEAQ. The CDR3 runs 15 residues. CDR3 sequence reads: CASSPDRGRTGELFF. Written as DNA, the CDR3 is TGTGCCAGCAGCCCGGACAGGGGGCGCACCGGGGAGCTGTTTTTT.

This chain connects TRBV5-1 to TRBJ2-7; TRBD2 matches at 8 bases. V was pared by 2 bases and J by 6 bases, with 16 bases of the junction left unmatched. Germline V gives CDR1 SGHRS, CDR2 YFSETQ. This CDR3 contains 17 residues. CDR3 protein: CASSFGTSGFAQGEQYF. The DNA of the CDR3 is TGCGCCAGCAGCTTTGGGACTAGTGGATTCGCTCAGGGCGAGCAGTACTTC.

In DNA form, the CDR3 reads TGTGCCAGCAGCGTAAGGGACAGGGAAAGCAATGAGCAGTTCTTC. Residues: CASSVRDRESNEQFF. The genes are TRBV9 and TRBJ2-1; TRBD1 agrees at 9 bases. This CDR3 has 15 amino acids. From germline, CDR1 is SGDLS and CDR2 YYNGEE. The V and J ends lost 1 base and 6 bases, in that order; junction bases with no gene match: 5.

The genes are TRBV7-6 and TRBJ2-7, with 10 bases matching TRBD1. Germline V gene data show CDR1 as SGHVS and CDR2 as FNYEAQ. J was trimmed by 5 bases and V by 4 bases; bases with no gene match: 11. The CDR3 has 16 amino acids. As DNA, the CDR3 is TGTGCCAGCAGCTCCGGGACAGGGGCCGCTTTTGACGAGCAGTACTTC. Its protein is CASSSGTGAAFDEQYF.

V and J are TRBV28 and TRBJ2-3; 9 bases are a match to TRBD1. This CDR3 has 16 amino acids. In germline, CDR1 is MDHEN, CDR2 SYDVKM. V gave up 5 bases and J gave up 2 bases; unmatched junction bases: 8. CDR3 DNA: TGTGCCAGCAGTCGTAACAGGGGGCTTGTCACAGATACGCAGTATTTT. It specifies CASSRNRGLVTDTQYF.

The chain links TRBV6-1 to TRBJ1-1; D is ambiguous. Germline assignment: CDR1 MNHNS and CDR2 SASEGT. V was shortened by 0 bases and J by 0 bases, with 8 bases between the two germline ends. This CDR3 has 15 residues. In DNA form, the CDR3 reads TGTGCCAGCAGTGAAGCTAGAGAGTTGAACACTGAAGCTTTCTTT. Protein: CASSEARELNTEAFF.

The chain employs TRBV4-1 and TRBJ1-5, with 8 bases aligning to TRBD1. The V and J ends lost 1 base and 3 bases, in that order; junction bases with no gene match: 14. CDR3 length: 19 amino acids. Germline V lookup: CDR1 MGHRA, CDR2 YSYEKL. The CDR3 sequence is CASSQGKAGGWIHNQPQHF. CDR3 bases: TGCGCCAGCAGCCAAGGGAAGGCAGGGGGCTGGATCCACAATCAGCCCCAGCATTTT.

This CDR3 reads CASSDPTVGNTIYF. The DNA for the CDR3 is TGTGCCAGCAGTGACCCGACAGTTGGAAACACCATATATTTT. The chain is built from TRBV6-1 and TRBJ1-3; TRBD1 might be the D (5 bases). Germline loops: CDR1 MNHNS, CDR2 SASEGT. The germline V and J ends were trimmed by 3 bases and 3 bases, with 9 bases remaining between them. The CDR3 is made up of 14 amino acids.

CDR3 DNA: TGCAGCGTGAGGGGGGGGTCCGGTCAGCCCCAGCATTTT. It translates to CSVRGGSGQPQHF. The chain carries TRBV29-1 and TRBJ1-5; TRBD1 is a possible D gene (6 bases). V gave up 6 bases and J gave up 6 bases, with 15 bases separating them. The CDR3 has 13 residues. Germline CDR1 SQVTM, CDR2 ANQGSEA.

The chain uses TRBV5-6 and TRBJ1-4; the D gene is possibly TRBD1 (5 bases). There are 15 residues in the CDR3. Germline V CDR1 and CDR2: SGHDT, YYEEEE. V was trimmed by 5 bases and J by 5 bases, leaving 16 bases between them. DNA of the CDR3: TGTGCCAGCAGTGGTGACCAGGGCTCAAATGAAAAACTGTTTTTT. Protein product: CASSGDQGSNEKLFF.

In its sample, this clone was seen a few times. The chain couples TRBV4-1 to TRBJ1-1; D might be TRBD1 (6 bases). The CDR3 spans 16 residues. Germline V gene data show CDR1 as MGHRA and CDR2 as YSYEKL. The V gene lost 1 base and the J gene lost 4 bases, with 16 bases spanning the gap. CDR3 DNA: TGCGCCAGCAGCCAAGCACGTTTGGGGGCTAGCACTGAAGCTTTCTTT. This translates into CASSQARLGASTEAFF.

The chain is built from TRBV9 and TRBJ2-7; 8 nucleotides agree with TRBD2. Germline lookup yields CDR1 SGDLS and CDR2 YYNGEE. The CDR3 has 15 residues. V shed 0 bases, J shed 1 base, and the junction held 3 bases outside the gene matches. The CDR3 DNA sequence: TGTGCCAGCAGCGTAGCGGGGGGGGAATCCTACGAGCAGTACTTC. Translated: CASSVAGGESYEQYF.

J is TRBJ2-7 and V is TRBV28; 9 bases fit TRBD2. This CDR3 region has 16 residues. With V trimmed by 1 base and J by 4 bases, 8 bases remained unmatched. CDR1 is MDHEN, CDR2 SYDVKM, per germline. DNA for the CDR3: TGTGCCAGCAGTTTATCGTCGGCGGGAGGGCCGTACGAGCAGTACTTC. Its protein is CASSLSSAGGPYEQYF.